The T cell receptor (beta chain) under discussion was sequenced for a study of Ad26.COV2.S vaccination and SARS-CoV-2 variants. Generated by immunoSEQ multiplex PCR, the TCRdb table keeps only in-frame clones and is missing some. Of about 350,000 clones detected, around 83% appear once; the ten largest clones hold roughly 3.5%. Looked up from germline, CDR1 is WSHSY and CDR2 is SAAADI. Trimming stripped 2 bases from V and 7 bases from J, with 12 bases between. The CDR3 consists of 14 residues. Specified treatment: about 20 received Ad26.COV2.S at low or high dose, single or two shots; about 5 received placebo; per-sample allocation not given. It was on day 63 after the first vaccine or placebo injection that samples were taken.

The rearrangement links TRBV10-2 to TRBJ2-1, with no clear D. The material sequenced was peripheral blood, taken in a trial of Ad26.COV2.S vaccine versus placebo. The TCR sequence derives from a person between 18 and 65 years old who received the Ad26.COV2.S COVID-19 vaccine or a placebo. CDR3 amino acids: CASSEPPARNEQFF. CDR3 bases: TGCGCCAGCAGTGAGCCGCCGGCGAGGAATGAGCAGTTCTTC.